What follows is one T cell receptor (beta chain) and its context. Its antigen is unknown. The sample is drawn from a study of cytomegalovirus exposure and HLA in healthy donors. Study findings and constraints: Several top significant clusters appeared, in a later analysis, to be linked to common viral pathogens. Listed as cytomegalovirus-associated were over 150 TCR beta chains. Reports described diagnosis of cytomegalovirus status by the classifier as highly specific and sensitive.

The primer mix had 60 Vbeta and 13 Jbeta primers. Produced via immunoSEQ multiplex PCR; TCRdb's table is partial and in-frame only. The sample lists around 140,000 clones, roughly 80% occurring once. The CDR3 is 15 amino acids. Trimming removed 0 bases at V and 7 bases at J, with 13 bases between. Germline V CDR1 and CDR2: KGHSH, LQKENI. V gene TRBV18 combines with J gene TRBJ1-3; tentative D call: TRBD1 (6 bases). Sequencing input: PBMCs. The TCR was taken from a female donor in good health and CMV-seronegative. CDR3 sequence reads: CASSPPRPGDNTIYF. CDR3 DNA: TGTGCCAGCTCACCACCGAGGCCAGGGGATAACACCATATATTTT.